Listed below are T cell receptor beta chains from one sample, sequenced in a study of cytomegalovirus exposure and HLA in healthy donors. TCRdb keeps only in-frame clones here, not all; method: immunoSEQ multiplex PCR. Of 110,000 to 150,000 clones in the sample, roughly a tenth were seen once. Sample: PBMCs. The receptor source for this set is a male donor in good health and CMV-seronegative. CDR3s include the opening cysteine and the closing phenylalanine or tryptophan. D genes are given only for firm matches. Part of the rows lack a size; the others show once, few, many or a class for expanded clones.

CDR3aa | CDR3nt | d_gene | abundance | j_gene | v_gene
CASRTGDTVYGYTF | TGTGCCAGCAGAACCGGCGACACCGTATATGGCTACACCTTC | - | few | TRBJ1-2 | TRBV27
CASSEADGFSTDTQYF | TGTGCCAGCAGTGAAGCAGACGGGTTTAGCACAGATACGCAGTATTTT | - | few | TRBJ2-3 | TRBV2
CAAGLAGEGYEQYF | TGTGCCGCTGGACTAGCGGGAGAGGGGTACGAGCAGTACTTC | TRBD2 | - | TRBJ2-7 | TRBV10-3
CASSGTGLLSAYTF | TGTGCCAGCAGTGGGACAGGGCTCCTTTCTGCATACACCTTC | TRBD1 | - | TRBJ1-2 | TRBV25-1
CASSFSGTTDTQYF | TGTGCCAGCAGCTTTAGCGGGACCACAGATACGCAGTATTTT | TRBD2 | few | TRBJ2-3 | TRBV7-9
CSVEESGRDGNTIYF | TGCAGCGTTGAAGAATCGGGCAGGGATGGAAACACCATATATTTT | - | few | TRBJ1-3 | TRBV29-1
CASSPLAGTGYSGNSPLHF | TGTGCCAGCTCACCGTTGGCCGGGACAGGGTATTCGGGTAATTCACCCCTCCACTTT | TRBD1 | - | TRBJ1-6 | TRBV18
CASSQALAGGNGELFF | TGCGCCAGCAGCCAAGCACTAGCGGGAGGGAACGGGGAGCTGTTTTTT | TRBD2 | - | TRBJ2-2 | TRBV4-1
CASSLWTSGGVQETQYF | TGTGCCAGCAGCTTATGGACTAGCGGGGGGGTCCAAGAGACCCAGTACTTC | TRBD2 | - | TRBJ2-5 | TRBV7-8
CASSLSLLGTGSYNSPLHF | TGTGCCAGCAGTTTATCTTTACTCGGGACAGGCTCCTATAATTCACCCCTCCACTTT | TRBD1 | few | TRBJ1-6 | TRBV27
CASSISGPSYEQYF | TGCGCCAGCAGCATTAGTGGGCCGTCCTACGAGCAGTACTTC | - | - | TRBJ2-7 | TRBV5-1
CASSQEGRADRNQPQHF | TGCGCCAGCAGCCAAGAAGGAAGGGCCGACAGGAATCAGCCCCAGCATTTT | - | few | TRBJ1-5 | TRBV4-1
CASSLWTGASDTQYF | TGTGCCAGTAGCCTGTGGACAGGGGCTTCAGATACGCAGTATTTT | TRBD1 | - | TRBJ2-3 | TRBV19
CASSPTLGGRTYNEQFF | TGTGCCAGCTCACCAACCTTGGGGGGAAGGACCTACAATGAGCAGTTCTTC | - | few | TRBJ2-1 | TRBV18
CASSDTAGGSYEQYF | TGTGCCAGCAGTGACACGGCGGGAGGGTCCTACGAGCAGTACTTC | TRBD2 | - | TRBJ2-7 | TRBV25-1
CASSLVPTGELFF | TGCGCCAGCAGCTTGGTCCCGACCGGGGAGCTGTTTTTT | - | - | TRBJ2-2 | TRBV5-1
CASSVRTAAYQPQHF | TGTGCCAGCAGCGTTCGGACAGCCGCATATCAGCCCCAGCATTTT | - | few | TRBJ1-5 | TRBV5-6
CASSFGSGDTEAFF | TGTGCCAGCAGTTTCGGCAGCGGTGACACTGAAGCTTTCTTT | - | - | TRBJ1-1 | TRBV27
CASVTGGYNEQFF | TGTGCCAGCGTGACAGGGGGATACAATGAGCAGTTCTTC | TRBD1 | - | TRBJ2-1 | TRBV28
CASISDRSNEKLFF | TGTGCCAGCATCTCAGACAGATCTAATGAAAAACTGTTTTTT | - | few | TRBJ1-4 | TRBV6-6
CASSIGVAYNEQFF | TGTGCCAGTAGTATCGGTGTCGCTTACAATGAGCAGTTCTTC | - | few | TRBJ2-1 | TRBV19
CASSLGVGQGSYEQYF | TGTGCCAGCAGCTTAGGAGTGGGACAGGGCTCCTACGAGCAGTACTTC | TRBD1 | - | TRBJ2-7 | TRBV11-3
CASSRGTGTPTDTQYF | TGCGCCAGCAGCCGGGGGACCGGGACTCCGACAGATACGCAGTATTTT | - | - | TRBJ2-3 | TRBV4-3
CASSQEGRGRFYNEQFF | TGCGCCAGCAGCCAAGAAGGCCGCGGGAGGTTTTACAATGAGCAGTTCTTC | TRBD2 | few | TRBJ2-1 | TRBV4-3
CASSGETGANVLTF | TGTGCCAGCTCAGGGGAAACAGGGGCCAACGTCCTGACTTTC | - | few | TRBJ2-6 | TRBV7-3
CASSPGTGPLYEQYF | TGTGCCAGCAGCCCCGGGACAGGGCCTCTCTACGAGCAGTACTTC | TRBD1 | few | TRBJ2-7 | TRBV9
CASSPGTSGGTQYF | TGTGCCAGCAGTCCAGGGACTAGCGGGGGGACCCAGTACTTC | TRBD2 | few | TRBJ2-5 | TRBV6-5
CASSLESTASSYEQYF | TGTGCCAGCAGCTTGGAGTCCACAGCCAGCTCCTACGAGCAGTACTTC | - | - | TRBJ2-7 | TRBV5-6
CASSPPGAGWKFF | TGCGCCAGCAGCCCCCCTGGGGCCGGGTGGAAGTTCTTC | - | - | TRBJ2-1 | TRBV5-1
CASSLPNGGNTGELFF | TGTGCCAGCAGTTTACCTAACGGCGGGAACACCGGGGAGCTGTTTTTT | - | - | TRBJ2-2 | TRBV27
CASSRTSVSYEQYF | TGTGCCAGCAGCCGCACAAGCGTCTCCTACGAGCAGTACTTC | - | few | TRBJ2-7 | TRBV7-9
CASSRAGRADEAFF | TGCGCCAGCAGCCGAGCGGGCAGGGCGGACGAAGCTTTCTTT | - | few | TRBJ1-1 | TRBV4-3
CASSPGAGGEKLFF | TGTGCCAGCAGCCCCGGGGCGGGGGGTGAAAAACTGTTTTTT | - | - | TRBJ1-4 | TRBV6-1
CASSLQAGRREKLFF | TGTGCCAGCAGCTTACAGGCAGGGCGGCGTGAAAAACTGTTTTTT | - | - | TRBJ1-4 | TRBV7-8
CASSPTDESRGRGGYTF | TGTGCCAGCAGCCCTACTGACGAGAGCAGGGGGCGAGGTGGCTACACCTTC | TRBD1 | few | TRBJ1-2 | TRBV4-2
CASSPQGHPNEKLFF | TGTGCCAGCAGCCCCCAGGGTCACCCTAATGAAAAACTGTTTTTT | - | - | TRBJ1-4 | TRBV9
CASSRTGPSNQPQHF | TGTGCCAGCAGTAGAACAGGACCGAGCAATCAGCCCCAGCATTTT | - | - | TRBJ1-5 | TRBV2
CASSSNFYEQYF | TGTGCCAGCAGTTCCAACTTTTACGAGCAGTACTTC | - | few | TRBJ2-7 | TRBV27
CASQAGGSNIQYF | TGTGCCAGCCAGGCGGGCGGGTCAAACATTCAGTACTTC | - | few | TRBJ2-4 | TRBV18
CASSLRTGTLQETQYF | TGTGCCAGCAGCTTAAGGACCGGGACATTGCAAGAGACCCAGTACTTC | - | few | TRBJ2-5 | TRBV7-7
CASRPETGELFF | TGTGCCAGCAGGCCGGAGACCGGGGAGCTGTTTTTT | - | few | TRBJ2-2 | TRBV7-9
CASSATGTGGEKLFF | TGTGCCAGCAGTGCCACCGGGACAGGGGGTGAAAAACTGTTTTTT | TRBD1 | - | TRBJ1-4 | TRBV2
CASKGQLVNSPLHF | TGCGCCAGCAAGGGGCAGCTAGTAAATTCACCCCTCCACTTT | - | few | TRBJ1-6 | TRBV10-2
CASRRQDPLSNQPQHF | TGTGCCAGCAGGCGACAGGATCCGTTGAGCAATCAGCCCCAGCATTTT | - | - | TRBJ1-5 | TRBV6-6
CASSQRAGKNPGELFF | TGTGCCAGTAGTCAAAGGGCAGGGAAGAACCCCGGGGAGCTGTTTTTT | - | few | TRBJ2-2 | TRBV19
CASRAGGSVNEQFF | TGTGCCAGCAGGGCGGGGGGGTCGGTCAATGAGCAGTTCTTC | TRBD2 | few | TRBJ2-1 | TRBV7-2
CASSQGWENQPQHF | TGTGCCAGCAGTCAGGGGTGGGAAAATCAGCCCCAGCATTTT | - | few | TRBJ1-5 | TRBV28
CSVKTGSYNEQFF | TGCAGCGTTAAGACTGGGTCCTACAATGAGCAGTTCTTC | - | few | TRBJ2-1 | TRBV29-1
CASSPYGSTEAFF | TGTGCCAGCAGCCCCTACGGTAGCACTGAAGCTTTCTTT | - | few | TRBJ1-1 | TRBV28
CASSWRGYQETQYF | TGTGCCAGCAGCTGGAGAGGATACCAAGAGACCCAGTACTTC | - | - | TRBJ2-5 | TRBV7-9
CASSLGDRGRSTEAFF | TGTGCCAGCAGCTTAGGGGACAGGGGGCGAAGCACTGAAGCTTTCTTT | TRBD1 | few | TRBJ1-1 | TRBV5-8
CASSRTAGNTGELFF | TGCGCCAGCAGCCGGACAGCCGGCAACACCGGGGAGCTGTTTTTT | - | - | TRBJ2-2 | TRBV5-1
CSVVGDRRSGNTIYF | TGCAGCGTTGTTGGGGACAGACGCTCTGGAAACACCATATATTTT | TRBD1 | - | TRBJ1-3 | TRBV29-1
CANGTPFGYTF | TGTGCCAACGGGACACCCTTTGGCTACACCTTC | - | - | TRBJ1-2 | TRBV28